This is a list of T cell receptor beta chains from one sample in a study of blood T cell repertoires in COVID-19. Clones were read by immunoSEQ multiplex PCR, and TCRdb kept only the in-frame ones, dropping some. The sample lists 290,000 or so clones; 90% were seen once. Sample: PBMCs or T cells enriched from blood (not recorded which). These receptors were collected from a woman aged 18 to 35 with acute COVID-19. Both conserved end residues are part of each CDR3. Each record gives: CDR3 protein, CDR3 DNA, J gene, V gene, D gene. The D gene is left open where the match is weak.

CDR3aa: CASSSQGDGGYTF; CDR3nt: TGCGCCAGCAGCTCCCAGGGGGACGGGGGCTACACCTTC; j_gene: TRBJ1-2; v_gene: TRBV5-1; d_gene: TRBD1
CDR3aa: CASSLGAGFYGYTF; CDR3nt: TGTGCCAGCAGTCTGGGCGCAGGCTTCTATGGCTACACCTTC; j_gene: TRBJ1-2; v_gene: TRBV28; d_gene: -
CDR3aa: CASSLNRAGVNSPLHF; CDR3nt: TGTGCCAGCAGTCTCAACAGGGCCGGGGTTAATTCACCCCTCCACTTT; j_gene: TRBJ1-6; v_gene: TRBV27; d_gene: -
CDR3aa: CASSPLPGQGSFGTEAFF; CDR3nt: TGTGCCAGCTCACCATTACCGGGACAGGGGTCTTTTGGCACTGAAGCTTTCTTT; j_gene: TRBJ1-1; v_gene: TRBV18; d_gene: TRBD1
CDR3aa: CASSPWGRTSNTEAFF; CDR3nt: TGTGCCAGCAGTCCTTGGGGCAGGACCTCGAACACTGAAGCTTTCTTT; j_gene: TRBJ1-1; v_gene: TRBV27; d_gene: -
CDR3aa: CASSFLGGSGETQYF; CDR3nt: TGTGCCAGCAGTTTTCTGGGGGGGAGCGGAGAGACCCAGTACTTC; j_gene: TRBJ2-5; v_gene: TRBV7-3; d_gene: TRBD2
CDR3aa: CASSLGGYNTGELFF; CDR3nt: TGCGCCAGCAGCTTAGGCGGGTATAACACCGGGGAGCTGTTTTTT; j_gene: TRBJ2-2; v_gene: TRBV5-1; d_gene: -
CDR3aa: CASSPQLAELSDTQYF; CDR3nt: TGTGCCAGCAGCCCTCAGCTAGCGGAACTGTCAGATACGCAGTATTTT; j_gene: TRBJ2-3; v_gene: TRBV9; d_gene: TRBD2
CDR3aa: CASSCPQGNADQPQHF; CDR3nt: TGTGCCAGCAGTTGCCCACAGGGGAACGCGGATCAGCCCCAGCATTTT; j_gene: TRBJ1-5; v_gene: TRBV6-5; d_gene: TRBD1
CDR3aa: CASSPRGSGAEAFF; CDR3nt: TGTGCCAGCAGTCCCCGGGGGTCGGGGGCTGAAGCTTTCTTT; j_gene: TRBJ1-1; v_gene: TRBV28; d_gene: -